The sequence of this T cell receptor (beta chain) was determined in a study of regulatory T cells in long-lasting Graves disease. Regarding the study as a whole: Accuracy was perhaps lowered by the small sample size.

Researchers made TCR beta libraries by using iRepertoire HTBI primers and running Arm-PCR on CDR3 regions. One entry per CDR3 protein, called by TCRdb with MiXCR from the multiplex PCR reads. Found here are 300,000 to 350,000 distinct CDR3 sequences, 20% of them singletons; the top ten hold 29%. Documented time point: persistent/refractory GD, antithyroid drugs over 5 years with positive TRAb. The authors made the TCR library using RNA they extracted from PBMCs. Details on this clonotype: Its specificity is unknown.

The starting material was peripheral blood mononuclear cells (PBMCs), obtained when the disease was refractory, from a patient treated with antithyroid drugs. The sequence came from a female donor with Graves disease.

As DNA, the CDR3 is TGTGCCAGCAGCCCCCAGGGGGGACAAGATACGCAGTATTTT. Protein sequence: CASSPQGGQDTQYF. V gene TRBV27 combines with J gene TRBJ2-3; the D gene is possibly TRBD1 (7 bases). CDR3 length: 14 residues. Trimming left V 6 bases short and J 5 bases short, with 15 bases between. Per germline, CDR1 MNHEY and CDR2 SMNVEV (reference sequence).